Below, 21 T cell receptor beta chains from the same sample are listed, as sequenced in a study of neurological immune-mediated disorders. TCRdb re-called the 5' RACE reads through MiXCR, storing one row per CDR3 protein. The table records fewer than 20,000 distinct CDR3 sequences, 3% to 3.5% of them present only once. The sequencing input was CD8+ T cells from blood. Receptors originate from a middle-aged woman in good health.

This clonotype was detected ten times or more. The CDR3 DNA reads TGTGCCAGCAGCCACCTGAGGGGAGCCATGAACACTGAAGCTTTCTTT. This encodes CASSHLRGAMNTEAFF. The chain couples TRBV7-6 to TRBJ1-1; a weak D match, TRBD1 (5 bases). Trimming shortened V by 5 bases and J by 0 bases, and 16 bases separated the two germline ends. This CDR3 is built from 16 residues. From germline, CDR1 is SGHVS and CDR2 FNYEAQ.

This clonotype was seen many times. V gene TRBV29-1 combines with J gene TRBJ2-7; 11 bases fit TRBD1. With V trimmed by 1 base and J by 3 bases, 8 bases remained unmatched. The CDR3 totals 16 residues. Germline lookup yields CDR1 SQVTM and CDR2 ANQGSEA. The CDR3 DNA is TGCAGCGTTGAAGGGGGACAGGGGGGAGTCTTCTACGAGCAGTACTTC. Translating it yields CSVEGGQGGVFYEQYF.

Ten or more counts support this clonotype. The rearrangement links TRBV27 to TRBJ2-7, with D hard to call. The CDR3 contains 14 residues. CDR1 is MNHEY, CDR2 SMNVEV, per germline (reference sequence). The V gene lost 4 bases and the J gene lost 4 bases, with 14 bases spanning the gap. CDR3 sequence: CASSSSYLKYEQYF. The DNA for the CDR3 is TGTGCCAGCAGTTCCAGCTACCTCAAATACGAGCAGTACTTC.

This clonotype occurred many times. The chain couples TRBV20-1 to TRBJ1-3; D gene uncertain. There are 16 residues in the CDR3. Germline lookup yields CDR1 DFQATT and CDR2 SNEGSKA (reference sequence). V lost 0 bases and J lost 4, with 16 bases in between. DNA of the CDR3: TGCAGTGCTAGAGAATCCCATAGGGTGGGGGGAAACACCATATATTTT. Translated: CSARESHRVGGNTIYF.

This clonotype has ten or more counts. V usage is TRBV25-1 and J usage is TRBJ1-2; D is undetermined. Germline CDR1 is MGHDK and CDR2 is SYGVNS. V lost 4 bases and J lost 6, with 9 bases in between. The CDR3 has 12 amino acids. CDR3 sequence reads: CASSVYSDGYTF. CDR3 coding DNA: TGTGCCAGCAGTGTATACAGCGATGGCTACACCTTC.

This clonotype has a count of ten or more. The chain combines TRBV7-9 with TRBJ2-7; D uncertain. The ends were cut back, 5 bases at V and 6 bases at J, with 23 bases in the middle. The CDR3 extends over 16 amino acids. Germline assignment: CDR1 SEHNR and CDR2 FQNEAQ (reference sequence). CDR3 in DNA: TGTGCCAGCAGCCCCAGGAACCCCGAGGCTCCTGGCGAGCAGTACTTC. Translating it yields CASSPRNPEAPGEQYF.

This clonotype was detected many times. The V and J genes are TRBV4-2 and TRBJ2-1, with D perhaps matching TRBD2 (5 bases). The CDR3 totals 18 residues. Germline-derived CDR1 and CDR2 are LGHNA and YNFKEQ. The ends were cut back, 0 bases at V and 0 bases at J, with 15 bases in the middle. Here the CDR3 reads CASSQDPMVAGSYNEQFF. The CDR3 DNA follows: TGTGCCAGCAGCCAAGATCCAATGGTGGCGGGCTCCTACAATGAGCAGTTCTTC.

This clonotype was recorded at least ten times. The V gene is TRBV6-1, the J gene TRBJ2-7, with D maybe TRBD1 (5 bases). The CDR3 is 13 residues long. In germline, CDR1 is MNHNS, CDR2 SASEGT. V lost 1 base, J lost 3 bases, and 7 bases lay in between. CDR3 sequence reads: CASSEGTRYEQYF. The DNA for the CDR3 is TGTGCCAGCAGTGAAGGGACACGCTACGAGCAGTACTTC.

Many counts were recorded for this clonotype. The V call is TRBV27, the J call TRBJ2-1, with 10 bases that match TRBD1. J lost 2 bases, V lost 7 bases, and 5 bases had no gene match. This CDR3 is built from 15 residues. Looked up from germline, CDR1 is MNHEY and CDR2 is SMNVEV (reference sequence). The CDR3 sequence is CASTTGTGAYNEQFF. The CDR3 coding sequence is TGTGCCAGCACCACCGGGACAGGGGCCTACAATGAGCAGTTCTTC.

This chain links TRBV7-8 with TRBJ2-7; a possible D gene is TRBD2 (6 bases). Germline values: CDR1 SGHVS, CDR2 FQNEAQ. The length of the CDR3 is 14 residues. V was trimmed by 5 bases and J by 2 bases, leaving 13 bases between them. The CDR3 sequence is CASSPWRGTYEQYF. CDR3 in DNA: TGTGCCAGCAGCCCGTGGCGGGGTACCTACGAGCAGTACTTC.

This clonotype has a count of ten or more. CDR3 amino acids: CASSPQYYEQYF. CDR3 coding DNA: TGTGCCAGCAGTCCTCAGTACTACGAGCAGTACTTC. The V and J genes are TRBV28 and TRBJ2-7; D is unresolved. Trimming removed 5 bases from V and 3 bases from J, with 8 bases in between. Germline V lookup: CDR1 MDHEN, CDR2 SYDVKM. The CDR3 is 12 residues long.

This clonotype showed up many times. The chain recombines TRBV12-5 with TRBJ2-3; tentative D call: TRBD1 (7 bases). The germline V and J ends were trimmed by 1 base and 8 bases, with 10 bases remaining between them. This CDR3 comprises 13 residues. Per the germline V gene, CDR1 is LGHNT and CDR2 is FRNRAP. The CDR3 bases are TGTGCTAGTGGTTTGGACCAGGGGGGTACGCAGTATTTT. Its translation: CASGLDQGGTQYF.

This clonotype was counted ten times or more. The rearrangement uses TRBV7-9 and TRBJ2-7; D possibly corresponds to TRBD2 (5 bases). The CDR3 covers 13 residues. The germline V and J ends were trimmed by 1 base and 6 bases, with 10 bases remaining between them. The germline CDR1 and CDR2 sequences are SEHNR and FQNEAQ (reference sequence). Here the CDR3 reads CASSLELVSEQYF. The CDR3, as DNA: TGTGCCAGCAGCTTAGAACTAGTTTCCGAGCAGTACTTC.

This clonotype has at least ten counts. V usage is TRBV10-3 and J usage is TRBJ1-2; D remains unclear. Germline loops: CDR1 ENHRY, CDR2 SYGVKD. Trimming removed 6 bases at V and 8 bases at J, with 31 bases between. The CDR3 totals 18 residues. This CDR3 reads CAIRKASFVRAVKSGYTF. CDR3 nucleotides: TGTGCCATCAGGAAAGCATCGTTCGTTCGGGCCGTTAAAAGCGGCTACACCTTC.

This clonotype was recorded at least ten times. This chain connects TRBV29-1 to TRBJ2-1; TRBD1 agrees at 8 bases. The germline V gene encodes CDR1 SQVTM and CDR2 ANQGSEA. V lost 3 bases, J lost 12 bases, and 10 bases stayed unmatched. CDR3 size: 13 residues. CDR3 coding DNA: TGCAGCGTTGATCTCAGGGGGCCCTCGTGGCAGTTCTTC. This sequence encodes CSVDLRGPSWQFF.

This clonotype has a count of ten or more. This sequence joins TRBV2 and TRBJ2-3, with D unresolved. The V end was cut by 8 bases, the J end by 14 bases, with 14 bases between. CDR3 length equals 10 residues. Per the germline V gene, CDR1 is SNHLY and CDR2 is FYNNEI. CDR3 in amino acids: CASVGPLWYF. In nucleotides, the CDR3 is TGTGCCAGCGTTGGGCCGCTGTGGTATTTT.

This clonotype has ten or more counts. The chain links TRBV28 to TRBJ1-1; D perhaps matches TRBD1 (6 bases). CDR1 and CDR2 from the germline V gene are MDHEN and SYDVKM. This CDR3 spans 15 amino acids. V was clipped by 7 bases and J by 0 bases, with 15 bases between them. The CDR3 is CASMVDTGMNTEAFF. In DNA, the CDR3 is TGTGCCAGCATGGTGGACACAGGGATGAACACTGAAGCTTTCTTT.

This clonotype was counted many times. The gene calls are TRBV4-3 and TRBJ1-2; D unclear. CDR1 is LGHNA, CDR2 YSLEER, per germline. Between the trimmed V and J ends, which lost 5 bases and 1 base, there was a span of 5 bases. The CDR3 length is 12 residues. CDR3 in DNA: TGCGCCAGCAGCTCCAGTAACTATGGCTACACCTTC. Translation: CASSSSNYGYTF.

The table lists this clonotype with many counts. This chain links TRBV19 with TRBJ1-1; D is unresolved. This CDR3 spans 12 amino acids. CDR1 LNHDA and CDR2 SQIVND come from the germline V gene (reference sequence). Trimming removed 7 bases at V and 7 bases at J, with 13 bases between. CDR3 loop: CASNSGIDEAFF. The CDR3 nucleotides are TGTGCCAGTAATTCAGGAATTGATGAAGCTTTCTTT.

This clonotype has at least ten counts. The CDR3 DNA is TGCGCCAGCAGCCAGGGGGACAGGACCTACGAGCAGTACTTC. This codes for CASSQGDRTYEQYF. J is TRBJ2-7 and V is TRBV4-1; TRBD1 agrees at 8 bases. Per germline, CDR1 MGHRA and CDR2 YSYEKL. Trimming at V came to 3 bases and at J to 2 bases, leaving 3 bases not matched to a gene. There are 14 residues in the CDR3.

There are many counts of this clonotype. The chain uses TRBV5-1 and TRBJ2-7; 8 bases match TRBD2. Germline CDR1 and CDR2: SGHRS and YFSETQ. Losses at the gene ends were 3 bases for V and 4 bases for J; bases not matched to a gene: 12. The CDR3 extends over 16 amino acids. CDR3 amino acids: CASSSFAGGQRYEQYF. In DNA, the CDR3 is TGCGCCAGCAGCTCATTCGCGGGGGGTCAGAGGTACGAGCAGTACTTC.